The 9 T cell receptor beta chains listed next were all sequenced from one sample in a study of T cells after yellow fever vaccination. TCRdb re-called the 5' RACE reads with MiXCR, one entry per CDR3 protein. This sample yields hundreds of thousands of distinct CDR3 sequences, of which less than 20% are seen a single time; roughly an eighth belongs to the top ten. The sequencing here drew on PBMCs, taken 15 days after the yellow fever booster vaccination. Receptor source: a man aged 30 to 39 who received the YFV17D yellow fever vaccine.

This chain joins TRBV7-2 and TRBJ2-7; perhaps TRBD2 as D (7 bases). V dropped 4 bases and J dropped 3 bases, with 16 bases sitting between them. The CDR3 has 15 amino acids. Germline loops: CDR1 SGHTA, CDR2 FQGNSA. The DNA of the CDR3 is TGTGCCAGCAGCTCTAGGGGGGGAGAAGGCTACGAGCAGTACTTC. Encoded protein: CASSSRGGEGYEQYF. Variable domain in full (rest from reference TRBV7-2 and TRBJ2-7): GAGVSQSPSNKVTEKGKDVELRCDPISGHTALYWYRQSLGQGLEFLIYFQGNSAPDKSGLPSDRFSAERTGGSVSTLTIQRTQQEDSAVYLCASSSRGGEGYEQYFGPGTRLTVT.

The genes are TRBV20-1 and TRBJ2-1; TRBD1 or TRBD2 may be the D gene (5 bases each). The CDR3 spans 17 residues. CDR1 is DFQATT and CDR2 is SNEGSKA in the germline V gene (reference sequence). V dropped 0 bases and J dropped 0 bases, with 15 bases sitting between them. CDR3 DNA sequence: TGCAGTGCTAGAGATTGGGGGTTAGGGAGCTCCTACAATGAGCAGTTCTTC. Translation gives CSARDWGLGSSYNEQFF.

The V and J genes are TRBV29-1 and TRBJ2-1; D unclear. Germline V gene data show CDR1 as SQVTM and CDR2 as ANQGSEA. The V end lost 1 base, the J end lost 12 bases, and 13 bases lay between the germline ends. This CDR3 comprises 12 residues. The DNA for the CDR3 is TGCAGCGTTGAAGGGTCCGCGGAAGGGCAGTTCTTC. It is translated as CSVEGSAEGQFF.

The chain recombines TRBV12-3 or TRBV12-4 with TRBJ2-7; TRBD2 might be the D (6 bases). This CDR3 spans 14 amino acids. V lost 4 bases and J lost 2, with 12 bases in between. CDR3 sequence reads: CASSSRDWAYEQYF. The CDR3 nucleotides read TGTGCCAGCAGTTCCCGGGACTGGGCCTACGAGCAGTACTTC.

This chain links TRBV5-4 with TRBJ1-2; the D is unclear. Germline V gene data show CDR1 as SGHNT and CDR2 as YYREEE (reference sequence). The CDR3 spans 13 residues. V lost 0 bases and J 4 bases, leaving 7 bases between the germline ends. The CDR3 DNA is TGTGCCAGCAGCTTGGAACGGATCTATGGCTACACCTTC. This codes for CASSLERIYGYTF. The entire variable domain, with the rest obtained from reference TRBV5-4 and TRBJ1-2, is as follows: ETGVTQSPTHLIKTRGQQVTLRCSSQSGHNTVSWYQQALGQGPQFIFQYYREEENGRGNFPPRFSGLQFPNYSSELNVNALELDDSALYLCASSLERIYGYTFGSGTRLTVV.

This clonotype was detected a few times. V gene TRBV7-2 combines with J gene TRBJ1-4; D not certain. Germline CDR1 SGHTA, CDR2 FQGNSA. This CDR3 has 13 amino acids. The germline V and J ends were trimmed by 5 bases and 7 bases, with 11 bases remaining between them. CDR3 protein: CASSPRAGEKLFF. The DNA of the CDR3 is TGTGCCAGCAGCCCAAGGGCAGGTGAAAAACTGTTTTTT. The variable domain in full, completed from reference TRBV7-2 and TRBJ1-4, reads GAGVSQSPSNKVTEKGKDVELRCDPISGHTALYWYRQSLGQGLEFLIYFQGNSAPDKSGLPSDRFSAERTGGSVSTLTIQRTQQEDSAVYLCASSPRAGEKLFFGSGTQLSVL.

This clonotype was seen more than once but under ten times. V gene TRBV3-1 combines with J gene TRBJ2-5; D is unclear. The CDR3 is made up of 13 amino acids. Germline CDR1 LGHDT, CDR2 YNNKEL (reference sequence). Trimming shortened V by 1 base and J by 3 bases, and 6 bases separated the two germline ends. The chain's CDR3 is CASSQVTEETQYF. The CDR3 bases are TGTGCCAGCAGCCAAGTGACGGAAGAGACCCAGTACTTC.

The chain recombines TRBV24-1 with TRBJ2-5, with D maybe TRBD2 (6 bases). With 6 bases removed from V and 5 bases from J, the gap between germline ends came to 21 bases. This CDR3 contains 16 residues. CDR1 KGHDR and CDR2 SFDVKD come from the germline V gene. The CDR3 spells CATSPGRTTDRETQYF. CDR3 bases: TGTGCCACCAGTCCCGGCAGGACTACCGACCGGGAGACCCAGTACTTC.

The gene calls are TRBV6-6 and TRBJ2-1; 8 bases agree with TRBD2. The CDR3 loop spans 13 amino acids. Trimming at V came to 8 bases and at J to 2 bases, leaving 2 bases not matched to a gene. Germline CDR1 and CDR2: MNHNY and SVGAGI (reference sequence). CDR3 DNA: TGTGCCAGCTTGCGGGAGGCCTACAATGAGCAGTTCTTC. Translation gives CASLREAYNEQFF.